These 21 T cell receptor beta chains were sequenced from one sample in a study of vaccination and CD4 T cells after COVID-19. TCRdb passed the PCR reads through MiXCR, listing each CDR3 protein once. The sample records 25,000 or so distinct CDR3 sequences, around 53% being singletons. The material sequenced was CD4+ T cells from blood, taken before SARS-CoV-2 vaccination. These receptors were taken from a human donor who had recovered from COVID-19.

This clonotype was picked up a small number of times. The chain links TRBV2 to TRBJ2-7, with 9 bases matching TRBD2. Looked up from germline, CDR1 is SNHLY and CDR2 is FYNNEI. V lost 5 bases to trimming and J lost 4 bases; unmatched junction nucleotides: 9. CDR3 length: 15 residues. The CDR3, as DNA: TGTGCCAGCAGTATGGGAGCGGGAGGTGGGTACGAGCAGTACTTC. Amino acid sequence: CASSMGAGGGYEQYF.

This chain connects TRBV28 to TRBJ2-3, with 9 bases aligning to TRBD2. The CDR3 loop spans 17 amino acids. Germline V gene data show CDR1 as MDHEN and CDR2 as SYDVKM. V gave up 2 bases and J gave up 4 bases; unmatched junction bases: 10. In DNA, the CDR3 is TGTGCCAGCAGTTTAGCGGGGGGGCAAAGGGTCGCAGATACGCAGTATTTT. Its translation: CASSLAGGQRVADTQYF.

This chain links TRBV20-1 with TRBJ2-5; 8 positions agree with TRBD2. Per the germline V gene, CDR1 is DFQATT and CDR2 is SNEGSKA (reference sequence). This CDR3 is 13 amino acids long. Germline trimming cut 5 bases from V and 5 bases from J; bases unmatched to any gene: 7. The CDR3 coding sequence is TGCAGTGCTGTACAGACTAGCGCCGAGACCCAGTACTTC. Its protein is CSAVQTSAETQYF.

There are a few counts of this clonotype. V gene TRBV7-9 combines with J gene TRBJ2-3; perhaps TRBD2 as D (6 bases). Germline CDR1 reads SEHNR; CDR2 reads FQNEAQ (reference sequence). The CDR3 extends over 16 amino acids. V lost 4 bases and J lost 2, with 16 bases in between. The CDR3 sequence is CASSWSDYAPTDTQYF. CDR3 coding DNA: TGTGCCAGCAGCTGGTCGGACTACGCCCCCACAGATACGCAGTATTTT.

This clonotype was seen only a few times. The V gene is TRBV24-1, the J gene TRBJ2-2; D possibly corresponds to TRBD1 (6 bases). The V and J ends lost 3 bases and 6 bases respectively, with 16 bases between them. Germline CDR1 is KGHDR and CDR2 is SFDVKD. The CDR3 is 16 amino acids. For the CDR3, the DNA is TGTGCCACCAGTGATGTGGGGGCCATACGGTCCGGGGAGCTGTTTTTT. Encoded protein: CATSDVGAIRSGELFF.

The chain combines TRBV7-8 with TRBJ1-5; TRBD1 agrees at 7 bases. The CDR3 covers 16 residues. V lost 5 bases to trimming and J lost 4 bases; unmatched junction nucleotides: 11. Germline V lookup: CDR1 SGHVS, CDR2 FQNEAQ. CDR3 DNA sequence: TGTGCCAGCAGCCCACGGCCCCGGGACAGAAATCAGCCCCAGCATTTT. It codes for CASSPRPRDRNQPQHF.

This clonotype turned up a few times. This chain joins TRBV20-1 and TRBJ1-2; possible D gene TRBD1, 6 bases. Germline V gene lookup returns CDR1 DFQATT and CDR2 SNEGSKA (reference sequence). Between the trimmed V and J ends, which lost 6 bases and 2 bases, there was a span of 13 bases. The CDR3 is 13 amino acids. CDR3 DNA: TGCAGTGCCGGGGGGCCCCGCAACTATGGCTACACCTTC. Translating it yields CSAGGPRNYGYTF.

This clonotype was seen only once. The rearrangement uses TRBV4-3 and TRBJ1-4, with TRBD1 matching over 7 bases. This CDR3 spans 15 amino acids. Per the germline V gene, CDR1 is LGHNA and CDR2 is YSLEER. The trim removed 0 bases at V and 6 bases at J, leaving 4 bases unmatched. The CDR3 loop is CASSQETRGYEKLFF. DNA of the CDR3: TGCGCCAGCAGCCAAGAAACCAGGGGGTATGAAAAACTGTTTTTT.

This clonotype was detected a few times. This CDR3 reads CASSILPQETQYF. The CDR3 nucleotides read TGTGCCAGCAGCATCCTTCCCCAAGAGACCCAGTACTTC. The chain has TRBV7-7 and TRBJ2-5; D gene uncertain. The CDR3 loop spans 13 amino acids. V lost 5 bases, J lost 1 base, and 8 bases lay in between. In germline, CDR1 is SSHAT, CDR2 FNYEAQ (reference sequence).

V and J are TRBV7-2 and TRBJ2-1; TRBD2 agrees at 8 bases. The CDR3 consists of 12 residues. Germline values: CDR1 SGHTA, CDR2 FQGNSA. V lost 5 bases to trimming and J lost 13 bases; unmatched junction nucleotides: 7. The CDR3 sequence: CASSPREGFQFF. The CDR3 nucleotides read TGTGCCAGCAGCCCCCGGGAGGGGTTCCAGTTCTTC.

The gene calls are TRBV30 and TRBJ1-5; D is undetermined. This CDR3 has 16 residues. The V and J ends lost 2 bases and 3 bases respectively, with 17 bases between them. Per germline, CDR1 GTSNPN and CDR2 SVGIG (reference sequence). The CDR3 DNA sequence: TGTGCCTGGAGTTCCGGCAGTGGGTATACCAATCAGCCCCAGCATTTT. Translation gives CAWSSGSGYTNQPQHF. The variable domain in full, completed from reference TRBV30 and TRBJ1-5, reads SQTIHQWPATLVQPVGSPLSLECTVEGTSNPNLYWYRQAAGRGLQLLFYSVGIGQISSEVPQNLSASRPQDRQFILSSKKLLLSDSGFYLCAWSSGSGYTNQPQHFGDGTRLSIL.

V usage is TRBV28 and J usage is TRBJ2-7; no firm D call. The V end lost 3 bases, the J end lost 4 bases, and 19 bases lay between the germline ends. This CDR3 is 16 amino acids long. The germline gives CDR1 MDHEN, CDR2 SYDVKM. The CDR3 DNA reads as TGTGCCAGCAGTTTCGTGGTGGGCGGAGACGGGTACGAGCAGTACTTC. Translation: CASSFVVGGDGYEQYF.

The CDR3 DNA is TGTGCCAGCAGCTTAGCGCTTGGGTTTGGGCGAAACACTGAAGCTTTCTTT. Translating gives CASSLALGFGRNTEAFF. This chain joins TRBV7-8 and TRBJ1-1; D gene ambiguous. Trimming stripped 0 bases from V and 2 bases from J, with 16 bases between. The CDR3 length is 17 residues. Germline values: CDR1 SGHVS, CDR2 FQNEAQ.

This clonotype was observed a handful of times. The chain has TRBV20-1 and TRBJ2-2, with 10 bases identical to TRBD2. CDR3 length: 15 residues. J lost 6 bases, V lost 2 bases, and 6 bases had no gene match. Germline assignment: CDR1 DFQATT and CDR2 SNEGSKA (reference sequence). In DNA, the CDR3 is TGCAGTGCTAGACTCCTAGCGGGAGATGCCGGGGAGCTGTTTTTT. This sequence encodes CSARLLAGDAGELFF.

The chain couples TRBV7-6 to TRBJ2-1; 10 bases align to TRBD1. CDR1 and CDR2 from the germline V gene are SGHVS and FNYEAQ. J was trimmed by 6 bases and V by 5 bases; bases with no gene match: 10. The CDR3 length is 16 residues. This chain's CDR3 is CASSKLPGQGFNEQFF. CDR3 in DNA: TGTGCCAGCAGCAAACTCCCGGGACAGGGGTTCAATGAGCAGTTCTTC.

V is TRBV7-6 and J is TRBJ1-4; D unclear. V was clipped by 1 base and J by 3 bases, with 9 bases between them. Germline-derived CDR1 and CDR2 are SGHVS and FNYEAQ. This CDR3 is built from 15 residues. For the CDR3, the DNA is TGTGCCAGCAGCTTAGAGTACGGATCTAATGAAAAACTGTTTTTT. This gives the protein CASSLEYGSNEKLFF.

The chain combines TRBV7-2 with TRBJ1-5, with TRBD1 identical over 8 bases. The trim removed 4 bases at V and 6 bases at J, leaving 14 bases unmatched. The CDR3 has 17 residues. Germline-derived CDR1 and CDR2 are SGHTA and FQGNSA. CDR3 amino acids: CASSSESGTGRGQPQHF. The CDR3 DNA reads as TGTGCCAGCAGCTCCGAATCCGGGACAGGTAGGGGTCAGCCCCAGCATTTT. The whole variable domain, remainder taken from reference TRBV7-2 and TRBJ1-5, is GAGVSQSPSNKVTEKGKDVELRCDPISGHTALYWYRQSLGQGLEFLIYFQGNSAPDKSGLPSDRFSAERTGGSVSTLTIQRTQQEDSAVYLCASSSESGTGRGQPQHFGDGTRLSIL.

This sequence joins TRBV2 and TRBJ2-7; D gene ambiguous. V was cut by 8 bases and J by 3 bases, with 17 bases left in between. The CDR3 runs to 14 residues. Germline CDR1 reads SNHLY; CDR2 reads FYNNEI. CDR3 sequence: CASSPGLLSYEQYF. CDR3 nucleotide sequence: TGTGCCAGCTCCCCTGGGCTCCTTAGCTACGAGCAGTACTTC.

The J gene is TRBJ2-7, the V gene TRBV7-6; 8 nucleotides line up with TRBD2. V gave up 4 bases and J gave up 5 bases; unmatched junction bases: 22. The germline CDR1 and CDR2 sequences are SGHVS and FNYEAQ. The CDR3 consists of 19 residues. DNA for the CDR3: TGTGCCAGCAGCTCCCTCCTACATATGGGACTAGGAGGGCATGACGAGCAGTACTTC. Translated: CASSSLLHMGLGGHDEQYF.

V usage is TRBV20-1 and J usage is TRBJ2-7; 15 positions match TRBD2. Per germline, CDR1 DFQATT and CDR2 SNEGSKA (reference sequence). J was trimmed by 5 bases and V by 6 bases; bases with no gene match: 8. The CDR3 loop spans 15 amino acids. The CDR3 protein is CSARGLAGGSHEQYF. Here the CDR3 DNA reads TGCAGTGCCAGGGGACTAGCGGGAGGTTCCCACGAGCAGTACTTC.

The chain joins TRBV7-2 to TRBJ1-6; 8 nucleotides agree with TRBD1. V shed 5 bases and J 7 bases; nucleotides not matched to a gene: 19. The CDR3 is 19 amino acids. Germline V gene data show CDR1 as SGHTA and CDR2 as FQGNSA. The chain's CDR3 is CASSPSRGPSDRENSPLHF. The CDR3 nucleotides read TGTGCCAGCAGCCCTAGTAGGGGGCCCTCGGACAGGGAGAATTCACCCCTCCACTTT.